This TCR beta chain appears in the sequencing data of a study of blood T cell repertoires in COVID-19. Study-wide background: Acute-phase and convalescent COVID-19 samples originated in the United States, Italy and Spain. Sample material is recorded as cDNA or gDNA derived from T cells, B-cell-depleted T cells, or PBMCs.

The J segment lost 4 bases and the V segment lost 5 bases, leaving 11 bases of the junction unmatched. The CDR3 is 16 amino acids. CDR1 and CDR2 from the germline V gene are SGHAT and FQNNGV. Enrolled during active infection, Seattle patients were then followed longitudinally. This clone was seen more than once but under ten times. In the study's own analysis: For nucleated cells, counts were estimated from reference gene primer amplification. Assay used: immunoSEQ multiplex PCR; TCRdb lists only in-frame clones, some missing. That table is the source of V, J and clone size, and D and trimming were worked out from the DNA. The table has 150,000 or so clones, approximately 90% seen once.

The sequencing input was peripheral blood. This clonotype was sampled from a woman in her 70s with COVID-19, enrolled during active disease. The chain is built from TRBV11-2 and TRBJ1-3; 7 nucleotides align to TRBD1. The CDR3 is CASSGQNRGKGNTIYF. CDR3 bases: TGTGCCAGCAGCGGACAAAACAGGGGCAAGGGAAACACCATATATTTT. The full variable domain, completed using reference TRBV11-2 and TRBJ1-3, is EAGVAQSPRYKIIEKRQSVAFWCNPISGHATLYWYQQILGQGPKLLIQFQNNGVVDDSQLPKDRFSAERLKGVDSTLKIQPAKLEDSAVYLCASSGQNRGKGNTIYFGEGSWLTVV.